The 17 T cell receptor beta chains presented below share a single source sample, sequenced in a study of molecular identifiers for immune sequencing clone quantification. TCRdb passed the PCR reads through MiXCR, listing each CDR3 protein once. The sample has roughly 320,000 distinct CDR3 sequences; around 21% are singletons. The specimen sequenced was naive CD8+ T cells from blood, with Jurkat cell RNA spiked in. Subset in this sample: FACS-sorted CD8+CD4-CCR7+CD45RA+ naive T cells. These receptor sequences come from a human donor in good health. Some libraries in this study had Jurkat cell RNA spiked in.

This clonotype was seen repeatedly, ten times or more. The genes are TRBV7-6 and TRBJ2-3; possibly TRBD2 for D (5 bases). Germline V gene data show CDR1 as SGHVS and CDR2 as FNYEAQ. The V end lost 5 bases, the J end lost 3 bases, and 12 bases lay between the germline ends. This CDR3 spans 14 amino acids. CDR3 sequence reads: CASSLFGGTDTQYF. Here the CDR3 DNA reads TGTGCCAGCAGCCTCTTCGGAGGAACAGATACGCAGTATTTT.

Comments on this clonotype: The junction does not match germline at one end; this may be a read error. The chain joins TRBV6-2 or TRBV6-3 to TRBJ2-7; weak D call: TRBD1 (6 bases). Germline lookup yields CDR1 MNHEY and CDR2 SVGEGT. This CDR3 is 16 amino acids long. The CDR3 DNA follows: TGTGCCAGCAGTCATACAAGTGGACAGCCAGCCTACGGGCAGTACTTC. Protein product: CASSHTSGQPAYGQYF.

This clonotype was seen ten or more times. V gene TRBV30 combines with J gene TRBJ2-7; D is unclear. Deletions cut 2 bases from V and 2 bases from J, with 13 bases between. The CDR3 has 14 residues. CDR1 and CDR2 (germline): GTSNPN, SVGIG (reference sequence). DNA of the CDR3: TGTGCCTGGAGTCAGGTGACGGGCACCTACGAGCAGTACTTC. Encoded protein: CAWSQVTGTYEQYF.

This clonotype was counted at least ten times. V and J are TRBV7-9 and TRBJ2-6; 9 bases map to TRBD1. With 5 bases clipped from V and 0 bases from J, the junction kept 14 bases outside the gene matches. Looked up from germline, CDR1 is SEHNR and CDR2 is FQNEAQ (reference sequence). CDR3 length: 20 residues. CDR3 residues: CASSPSPGQGLSSGANVLTF. CDR3 coding DNA: TGTGCCAGCAGCCCTAGTCCGGGACAGGGCCTAAGCTCTGGGGCCAACGTCCTGACTTTC.

This clonotype was found many times. This sequence joins TRBV2 and TRBJ1-5; 11 bases map to TRBD1. The CDR3 covers 15 residues. V lost 5 bases to trimming and J lost 4 bases; unmatched junction nucleotides: 4. Germline V gene lookup returns CDR1 SNHLY and CDR2 FYNNEI. CDR3 nucleotides: TGTGCCAGCAGTCCGGACAGGGGGCCAAATCAGCCCCAGCATTTT. The encoded protein is CASSPDRGPNQPQHF.

The rearrangement uses TRBV4-3 and TRBJ2-7; D may be TRBD1 (6 bases). This CDR3 is built from 15 residues. The V gene lost 1 base and the J gene lost 0 bases, with 10 bases spanning the gap. Germline V CDR1 and CDR2: LGHNA, YSLEER. The DNA for the CDR3 is TGCGCCAGCAGCCAAGGGACAGACAGCTCCTACGAGCAGTACTTC. This gives the protein CASSQGTDSSYEQYF.

Points on this clonotype: A read error may explain this, as a much larger clone is one base away. Because it lacks the conserved phenylalanine or tryptophan at the end, this CDR3 is likely a read error. The chain couples TRBV20-1 to TRBJ2-1, with 12 nucleotides matching TRBD2. CDR1 and CDR2 from the germline V gene are DFQATT and SNEGSKA (reference sequence). Trimming took 0 bases from V and 10 from J; bases not matched to a gene: 16. CDR3 length: 18 residues. CDR3 residues: CSARDNPGLAGLTWEQFL. CDR3 DNA sequence: TGCAGTGCTAGAGACAACCCCGGACTAGCGGGGCTGACATGGGAGCAGTTCCTC.

For this clonotype: A much more abundant neighbour one base away suggests this may be a read error. The V and J genes are TRBV29-1 and TRBJ2-2, with no clear D. Trimming stripped 4 bases from V and 2 bases from J, with 11 bases between. The V gene's germline CDR1 is SQVTM and CDR2 ANQGSEA. This CDR3 is built from 14 residues. CDR3 residues: CSVVRDLNTGELFF. The CDR3 DNA sequence: TGCAGCGTTGTGCGTGACTTAAACACCGGGGAGCTGTTTTTT.

Many counts were recorded for this clonotype. The J gene is TRBJ1-6, the V gene TRBV7-3; 8 nucleotides match TRBD1. Per the germline V gene, CDR1 is SGHTA and CDR2 is FQGTGA. The CDR3 is 15 amino acids. V trimming: 5 bases; J trimming: 8 bases; junction bases outside the gene matches: 8. The DNA for the CDR3 is TGTGCCAGCAGCCTCGTGGGGACAGGAGATTCACCCCTCCACTTT. Translated, it gives CASSLVGTGDSPLHF.

Regarding this clonotype: It may be a read error: a sequence one base away is much more abundant. The chain employs TRBV5-1 and TRBJ2-3; D is possibly TRBD2 (5 bases). The CDR3 covers 16 residues. CDR1 is SGHRS, CDR2 YFSETQ, per germline. CDR3 loop: CASSLGAGVSTDTQCF. The CDR3 DNA follows: TGCGCCAGCAGCTTGGGGGCCGGGGTGAGCACAGATACGCAGTGTTTT.

As to this clonotype: A much larger clone differs by one base, so this may be a read error. This CDR3 fails to terminate in the conserved phenylalanine or tryptophan, so it likely reflects a read error. This sequence joins TRBV5-5 and TRBJ2-2; a possible D gene is TRBD2 (5 bases). From germline, CDR1 is SGHKS and CDR2 YYEKEE (reference sequence). With 0 bases removed from V and 3 bases from J, the gap between germline ends came to 12 bases. The CDR3 consists of 16 residues. The CDR3 DNA follows: TGTGCCAGCAGCTTGGGGACTGGCAGGTACACCGGGGAGCTGTTTTCT. Protein: CASSLGTGRYTGELFS.

At least ten counts were recorded for this clonotype. The chain employs TRBV7-9 and TRBJ2-2; D unresolved. This CDR3 is 16 amino acids long. Germline CDR1 reads SEHNR; CDR2 reads FQNEAQ (reference sequence). With 5 bases removed from V and 0 bases from J, the gap between germline ends came to 13 bases. The CDR3: CASSPPAPANTGELFF. CDR3 nucleotide sequence: TGTGCCAGCAGCCCCCCTGCCCCGGCGAACACCGGGGAGCTGTTTTTT.

This clonotype was seen repeatedly, ten times or more. The chain carries TRBV3-1 and TRBJ1-1; D remains unclear. Germline V gene lookup returns CDR1 LGHDT and CDR2 YNNKEL (reference sequence). CDR3 length: 15 residues. V lost 0 bases to trimming and J lost 5 bases, with 13 bases between them. DNA of the CDR3: TGTGCCAGCAGCCAAGATACAAGTCGAGGAACTGAAGCTTTCTTT. This translates into CASSQDTSRGTEAFF.

Here the CDR3 reads CASSYPRGGGRYEQFF. The CDR3, as DNA: TGTGCCAGCAGTTACCCTCGGGGGGGGGGGCGGTATGAGCAGTTCTTC. The chain employs TRBV6-5 and TRBJ2-1; 8 nucleotides align to TRBD2. The V segment lost 2 bases and the J segment 8 bases; nucleotides outside the gene matches: 11. The germline V gene encodes CDR1 MNHEY and CDR2 SVGAGI. The CDR3 sequence is 16 residues long.

In its sample, this clonotype was seen many times. The chain is built from TRBV7-2 and TRBJ2-7; no reliable D call. CDR1 SGHTA and CDR2 FQGNSA come from the germline V gene. With 1 base removed from V and 2 bases from J, the gap between germline ends came to 15 bases. This CDR3 is built from 16 residues. In DNA form, the CDR3 reads TGTGCCAGCAGCTTAGGGTGGGTGGCGACGGCCTACGAGCAGTACTTC. It encodes CASSLGWVATAYEQYF.

This clonotype showed up just a few times. DNA for the CDR3: TGTGCCAGCAATGACAGGGGGCTGAACACTGAAGCTTTCTTT. It encodes CASNDRGLNTEAFF. The chain joins TRBV2 to TRBJ1-1, with 10 positions matching TRBD1. Germline trimming cut 7 bases from V and 0 bases from J; bases unmatched to any gene: 2. The CDR3 sequence is 14 residues long. CDR1 SNHLY and CDR2 FYNNEI come from the germline V gene.

At least ten counts were recorded for this clonotype. The gene calls are TRBV4-3 and TRBJ1-4; TRBD1 is a possible D gene (5 bases). Trimming cost V 4 bases and J 4 bases, with 10 bases left between them. Germline values: CDR1 LGHNA, CDR2 YSLEER. The CDR3 is 14 residues long. The DNA for the CDR3 is TGCGCCAGCAGCCGGGGGGGATTTAATGAAAAACTGTTTTTT. Translated, it gives CASSRGGFNEKLFF.